This T cell receptor beta chain emerged from a study of T cell changes during pregnancy in multiple sclerosis. CDR1 and CDR2 from the germline V gene are MNHNS and SASEGT. Germline trimming cut 8 bases from V and 4 bases from J; bases unmatched to any gene: 11. The CDR3 sequence is 15 residues long. TCRdb's table, derived via immunoSEQ multiplex PCR, lists solely in-frame clones and lacks some. The table records under 75,000 clones, 85% to 95% of them present only once. This clonotype originated in a female donor with multiple sclerosis, enrolled in a pregnancy study. This chain connects TRBV6-1 to TRBJ2-7; 10 bases agree with TRBD1. The sequences come from CD4+ T cells from peripheral blood mononuclear cells, collected after pregnancy. The CDR3 reads CASADVGQGVYEQYF. CDR3 bases: TGTGCCAGCGCAGACGTCGGACAGGGGGTATACGAGCAGTACTTC.